This is a list of T cell receptor beta chains from one sample in a study of blood T cell repertoires in COVID-19. The data were produced by immunoSEQ multiplex PCR, yet TCRdb's version contains in-frame clones alone and is incomplete. The sample holds 20,000 to 25,000 clones, 75% to 95% seen once. The sequenced sample was peripheral blood. The receptors originated from a human donor in a cohort sampled during active COVID-19. Both conserved end residues are part of each CDR3. Fields, in order: V gene, D gene, J gene, clone size, CDR3 DNA, CDR3 protein. D genes are given only for firm matches. Where a row states a size, it is once, few, many or the class of an expanded clone; other rows omit it.

TRBV6-1	-	TRBJ1-1	-	TGTGCCAGCAGTGAATGGGATCGAACGGAGGCGGCGGCTTTCTTT	CASSEWDRTEAAAFF
TRBV6-2/TRBV6-3	-	TRBJ2-2	-	TGTGCCAGCAGTTACTCGGTTGGCGGATCCGGGGAGCTGTTTTTT	CASSYSVGGSGELFF
TRBV11-2	TRBD1	TRBJ1-1	-	TGTGCCAGCAGCCCCGGGACAGGGGGAACCACTGAAGCTTTCTTT	CASSPGTGGTTEAFF
TRBV7-9	-	TRBJ1-1	once	TGTGCCAGCAGCTTAGGTGAGGGGACACCGAACACTGAAGCTTTCTTT	CASSLGEGTPNTEAFF
TRBV5-4	TRBD1	TRBJ1-6	-	TGTGCCAGCAGCTTGGAGGGGGGACAGGGGAATTCACCCCTCCACTTT	CASSLEGGQGNSPLHF
TRBV12-3/TRBV12-4	-	TRBJ1-1	-	TGTGCCAGCAGTTTCGGGATGAACACTGAAGCTTTCTTT	CASSFGMNTEAFF
TRBV5-1	TRBD1	TRBJ1-2	-	TGCGCCAGCAGCTTGGGGGACAGTGGCTACACCTTC	CASSLGDSGYTF
TRBV7-3	-	TRBJ2-3	-	TGTGCCAGCAGCTTAACCCCCGGACTCCTGGATACGCAGTATTTT	CASSLTPGLLDTQYF
TRBV7-2	-	TRBJ1-1	-	TGTGCCAGCAGCTCACAGGCTACTGAAGCTTTCTTT	CASSSQATEAFF
TRBV6-6	-	TRBJ1-1	-	TGTGCCAGCAGTTACTGGGCAGAAGAAGCTTTCTTT	CASSYWAEEAFF
TRBV18	TRBD1	TRBJ1-3	-	TGTGCCAGCTCGTACCGGGACAGGGGAGCAGGATGGTCTGGAAACACCATATATTTT	CASSYRDRGAGWSGNTIYF
TRBV6-5	-	TRBJ2-1	-	TGTGCCAGCAGTTACAGGGGGACCTACAATGAGCAGTTCTTC	CASSYRGTYNEQFF
TRBV11-2	TRBD2	TRBJ2-3	-	TGTGCCAGCAGCTTGGTAGCGGGGGGGTTAATAGATACGCAGTATTTT	CASSLVAGGLIDTQYF
TRBV5-6	-	TRBJ2-4	-	TGTGCCAGCCGGACAGCCGTGCTAGCCAAAAACATTCAGTACTTC	CASRTAVLAKNIQYF
TRBV6-2/TRBV6-3	TRBD2	TRBJ2-5	-	TGTGCCAGCAGTTACGATCAGGCTAGCGGTGGTGGGGAGACCCAGTACTTC	CASSYDQASGGGETQYF
TRBV5-4	TRBD1	TRBJ1-5	-	TGTGCCAGCAGCTTGGGCGGAGGGGGCCTTAGCAATCAGCCCCAGCATTTT	CASSLGGGGLSNQPQHF
TRBV5-1	TRBD1	TRBJ1-5	-	TGCGCCAGCAGCTTGGAAACAGGGGGTGTTGGTCAGCCCCAGCATTTT	CASSLETGGVGQPQHF
TRBV27	-	TRBJ1-5	-	TGTGCCAGCATGGGTTATCTAGGGGGCAATCAGCCCCAGCATTTT	CASMGYLGGNQPQHF
TRBV11-2	TRBD1	TRBJ1-1	-	TGTGCCAGCAGCTTAACTACCGGGACAGGGGGCCTTGAAGCTTTCTTT	CASSLTTGTGGLEAFF
TRBV5-1	TRBD1	TRBJ1-1	-	TGCGCCAGCAGCCAAGAGGACAGGGGGCGTCGCGAAGCTTTCTTT	CASSQEDRGRREAFF
TRBV7-8	-	TRBJ2-2	once	TGTGCCAGCAGCCAACTTAGACTACTGAACACCGGGGAGCTGTTTTTT	CASSQLRLLNTGELFF
TRBV25-1	-	TRBJ1-1	-	TGTGCCAGCAGTGAAGAGGGGGTGACTACTGAAGCTTTCTTT	CASSEEGVTTEAFF
TRBV4-1	-	TRBJ1-5	-	TGCGCCAGCAGCCACCCCGCCCGAGGCAATAAGCCCCAGCATTTT	CASSHPARGNKPQHF
TRBV4-2	TRBD2	TRBJ2-5	once	TGTGCCAGCAGCCAAGATGGGACTAGCGGGGGGCAAAAAGAGACCCAGTACTTC	CASSQDGTSGGQKETQYF
TRBV6-5	TRBD1	TRBJ2-7	-	TGTGCCATTCAGTCCGGGACAGGGGTGTCCTACGAGCAGTACTTC	CAIQSGTGVSYEQYF
TRBV6-4	-	TRBJ1-2	-	TGTGCCAGCAGTGACGGACAGCGCGGCTACACCTTC	CASSDGQRGYTF
TRBV12-5	-	TRBJ1-2	-	TGTGCTAGTGGCCCGACAGTTTACTATGGCTACACCTTC	CASGPTVYYGYTF
TRBV5-1	-	TRBJ1-1	-	TGCGCCAGCAGCCAGACGGACAGTTACACTGAAGCTTTCTTT	CASSQTDSYTEAFF
TRBV19	-	TRBJ1-1	-	TGTGCCAGTAGTCCCCGCAGGCATTTGAACACTGAAGCTTTCTTT	CASSPRRHLNTEAFF
TRBV19	TRBD2	TRBJ2-3	-	TGTGCCAGTAGCCGCACCGGGACTATCACAGATACGCAGTATTTT	CASSRTGTITDTQYF
TRBV19	-	TRBJ2-5	-	TGTGCCAGTAGTTCCCGACTGGGGACCCAGTACTTC	CASSSRLGTQYF
TRBV19	TRBD1	TRBJ2-1	-	TGTGCCAGTACGCAGGGGGCGCGGTACAATGAGCAGTTCTTC	CASTQGARYNEQFF
TRBV7-7	TRBD1	TRBJ2-1	-	TGTGCCAGCAGCCCAGGGGGCGCATCCTACAATGAGCAGTTCTTC	CASSPGGASYNEQFF
TRBV19	TRBD1	TRBJ1-1	-	TGTGCCAGTACGGCAGGGGGGTTCTACACTGAAGCTTTCTTT	CASTAGGFYTEAFF
TRBV20-1	-	TRBJ1-1	-	TGCAGTGCTAGCGTGAACACTGAAGCTTTCTTT	CSASVNTEAFF
TRBV5-4	-	TRBJ2-7	-	TGTGCCAGCAGCTTGGAGTCAGGGGCGCGAACCGAGCAGTACTTC	CASSLESGARTEQYF
TRBV18	-	TRBJ1-2	-	TGTGCCAGCTCACCAAAAGAAAGGGGCGGCTACACCTTC	CASSPKERGGYTF
TRBV18	TRBD2	TRBJ2-7	-	TGTGCCAGCTCACCACCGGGGGGGGTCATCGGGGAGCAGTACTTC	CASSPPGGVIGEQYF
TRBV18	-	TRBJ1-5	-	TGTGCCAGCTCACCCGACTGGCCGAGGGAATGGGGCAATCAGCCCCAGCATTTT	CASSPDWPREWGNQPQHF
TRBV2	-	TRBJ2-7	-	TGTGCCGGATCTCCGGGAAAAGCCTACGAGCAGTACTTC	CAGSPGKAYEQYF